This TCR beta chain was observed in a study of T cells in Graves' hyperthyroidism and ophthalmopathy. RNA transcripts gave rise to amplified TCR beta CDR3 regions. RT-PCR in the first round (using the HTBI primer set) targeted the TCR CDR3. Using its own MiXCR run on the multiplex PCR reads, TCRdb lists one record per CDR3 protein. The sample records some 760,000 distinct CDR3 sequences, approximately 14% being singletons. Germline CDR1 SGHAT, CDR2 FQNNGV. CDR3 size: 16 residues. V lost 4 bases, J lost 5 bases, and 18 bases lay in between. In its sample, this clonotype was seen many times. Together with thyroid ultrasound, orbital computed tomography, serum thyroxine and TRAb, clinical symptoms were used for diagnoses.

The sequence derives from a woman between 18 and 30 years old with Graves' hyperthyroidism. The gene calls are TRBV11-2 and TRBJ2-1; no definite D call. Sequenced sample: blood. The CDR3: CASSSAGWVGDNEQFF. The CDR3 DNA reads TGTGCCAGCAGCTCCGCTGGCTGGGTTGGGGACAATGAGCAGTTCTTC.